The source of this T cell receptor (beta chain) is a study of OX40 agonist ivuxolimab in advanced cancers. The assay was immunoSEQ multiplex PCR, and TCRdb's table has in-frame clones only and misses some. The top ten clones hold under 0.95% of a sample with 100,000 to 150,000 clones, around 90% of them seen once. The CDR3 consists of 15 residues. The germline CDR1 and CDR2 sequences are MNHEY and SVGAGI. V was cut by 7 bases and J by 0 bases, with 13 bases left in between. The chain joins TRBV6-5 to TRBJ1-3; D is unresolved. Sample: CD4+ or CD8+ T cells sorted from blood, taken in a trial of the OX40 agonist ivuxolimab. This clonotype was obtained from an adult with an advanced solid tumor such as melanoma, head and neck, liver or kidney cancer. For the CDR3, the DNA is TGTGCCAGCATTAAATCCGGGTCCTCTGGAAACACCATATATTTT. Its protein is CASIKSGSSGNTIYF.